These 14 T cell receptor beta chains share one sample of origin, sequenced in a study of cytomegalovirus exposure and HLA in healthy donors. Vbeta (60) and Jbeta (13) primers were used in the PCR. Generated by immunoSEQ multiplex PCR, the TCRdb table keeps only in-frame clones and is missing some. The data hold 150,000 to 200,000 clones, with around three quarters observed a single time. Sequencing used PBMCs. These receptors were collected from a woman aged 50 to 65 in good health and CMV-seronegative.

The CDR3 reads CASRDIGTDTQYF. The DNA of the CDR3 is TGCGCCAGCCGCGACATCGGCACAGATACGCAGTATTTT. V usage is TRBV5-1 and J usage is TRBJ2-3; D is unclear. V was pared by 7 bases and J by 1 base, with 10 bases between. The germline V gene has CDR1 SGHRS and CDR2 YFSETQ. The CDR3 has 13 amino acids.

The CDR3 loop reads CASSQDMAGGISEQYF. CDR3 bases: TGCGCCAGCAGCCAAGACATGGCAGGGGGCATCTCCGAGCAGTACTTC. The gene calls are TRBV4-1 and TRBJ2-7, with 8 bases lining up with TRBD1. This CDR3 contains 16 residues. The junction had 10 bases not matched to a gene; V was cut back by 0 bases and J by 6 bases. From germline, CDR1 is MGHRA and CDR2 YSYEKL.

The chain has TRBV6-1 and TRBJ2-2; 7 nucleotides align to TRBD2. The germline V gene encodes CDR1 MNHNS and CDR2 SASEGT. V lost 4 bases to trimming and J lost 3 bases; unmatched junction nucleotides: 5. The length of the CDR3 is 15 residues. Here the CDR3 DNA reads TGTGCCAGCAGTGTACAGCGGGACTACACCGGGGAGCTGTTTTTT. Its translation is CASSVQRDYTGELFF.

The V call is TRBV2, the J call TRBJ2-6, with a possible D match to TRBD1 (6 bases). V gave up 11 bases and J gave up 2 bases, with 16 bases separating them. The CDR3 consists of 15 residues. Germline V CDR1 and CDR2: SNHLY, FYNNEI. This CDR3 reads CAGSSGAPGANVLTF. In nucleotides, the CDR3 is TGTGCCGGTTCTTCAGGGGCGCCTGGGGCCAACGTCCTGACTTTC. The full variable domain, its missing parts supplied by reference TRBV2 and TRBJ2-6, is EPEVTQTPSHQVTQMGQEVILRCVPISNHLYFYWYRQILGQKVEFLVSFYNNEISEKSEIFDDQFSVERPDGSNFTLKIRSTKLEDSAMYFCAGSSGAPGANVLTFGAGSRLTVL.

The count of this clone is one. The chain uses TRBV7-9 and TRBJ2-5; tentatively, D is TRBD2 (7 bases). The length of the CDR3 is 15 residues. CDR1 and CDR2 from the germline V gene are SEHNR and FQNEAQ (reference sequence). Trimming cost V 5 bases and J 2 bases, with 15 bases left between them. CDR3 sequence (DNA): TGTGCCAGCAGCGGGGGGGGACAAGGGCAAGAGACCCAGTACTTC. Its translation is CASSGGGQGQETQYF.

Only a few counts were recorded for this clone. The chain joins TRBV2 to TRBJ1-3; 7 positions agree with TRBD1. The CDR3 is 13 residues long. The trim removed 6 bases at V and 6 bases at J, leaving 5 bases unmatched. CDR1 and CDR2 (germline): SNHLY, FYNNEI. CDR3 coding DNA: TGTGCCAGCAGCGACAGGGCTAAAAACACCATATATTTT. This translates into CASSDRAKNTIYF.

The chain recombines TRBV19 with TRBJ2-7, with D perhaps TRBD1 (6 bases). V was clipped by 7 bases and J by 0 bases, with 10 bases between them. Germline CDR1 reads LNHDA; CDR2 reads SQIVND (reference sequence). This CDR3 has 13 amino acids. DNA for the CDR3: TGTGCCAGTAACCTAGGGGGCTCCTACGAGCAGTACTTC. Amino acid sequence: CASNLGGSYEQYF.

The rearrangement uses TRBV21-1 and TRBJ2-7; the table's D call, TRBD2, has no DNA check behind it. TRBV21-1 has pseudogene status. The CDR3 sequence is 20 residues long. CDR3 region: CASSKAPLPHLAVEEYEQYF. Written as DNA, the CDR3 is TGTGCCAGCAGCAAGGCCCCCCTACCTCATCTAGCGGTCGAGGAGTACGAGCAGTACTTC.

Comments on this clone: A read error may produce the germline difference seen at one junction end. The sample carries other DNA sequences with the same CDR3. This chain joins TRBV30 and TRBJ1-6; D remains unclear. The germline V gene has CDR1 GTSNPN and CDR2 SVGIG (reference sequence). This CDR3 is 14 amino acids long. CDR3 coding DNA: TGTGCCTGGGTGGGCGGGATGAGAAATTCCCCCCTCCACTTT. It encodes CAWVGGMRNSPLHF.

A few counts support this clone. This chain connects TRBV14 to TRBJ2-1, with TRBD2 identical over 7 bases. J was trimmed by 9 bases and V by 1 base; bases with no gene match: 6. From germline, CDR1 is SGHDN and CDR2 FVKESK. The CDR3 is made up of 14 amino acids. The CDR3 region has the DNA TGTGCCAGCAGCCAAGCCCTAACTAGCGTTGAGCAGTTCTTC. This encodes CASSQALTSVEQFF.

This rearrangement joins TRBV28 to TRBJ1-5; the D gene is possibly TRBD1 (5 bases). This CDR3 region has 13 residues. The germline V gene encodes CDR1 MDHEN and CDR2 SYDVKM. V was clipped by 8 bases and J by 11 bases, with 19 bases between them. CDR3 region: CASGAAPLGTQHF. The CDR3 DNA follows: TGTGCCAGCGGGGCAGCTCCCCTGGGGACCCAGCATTTT. Variable domain in full (rest from reference TRBV28 and TRBJ1-5): DVKVTQSSRYLVKRTGEKVFLECVQDMDHENMFWYRQDPGLGLRLIYFSYDVKMKEKGDIPEGYSVSREKKERFSLILESASTNQTSMYLCASGAAPLGTQHFGDGTRLSIL.

With respect to this clone: One end of the junction is discordant with germline, which a read error may explain. The gene calls are TRBV7-9 and TRBJ2-7, with 12 bases matching TRBD2. CDR1 is SEHNR, CDR2 FQNEAQ, per germline (reference sequence). CDR3 length: 15 amino acids. The CDR3 here is CSSSLWTSGAYEQYF. The CDR3 bases are TGTTCCAGCAGTCTCTGGACTAGCGGGGCCTACGAGCAGTACTTC.

About this clone: Germline and junction disagree at one end, which may indicate a read error. The rearrangement uses TRBV7-9 and TRBJ1-6; weak D call: TRBD1 (5 bases). The CDR3 covers 15 residues. From germline, CDR1 is SEHNR and CDR2 FQNEAQ (reference sequence). The chain's CDR3 is CSSSLGEWAGSPLHF. The CDR3 region has the DNA TGTTCCAGCAGCTTAGGGGAGTGGGCTGGTTCACCCCTCCACTTT. Drawing the rest from reference TRBV7-9 and TRBJ1-6, the complete variable domain is DTGVSQNPRHKITKRGQNVTFRCDPISEHNRLYWYRQTLGQGPEFLTYFQNEAQLEKSRLLSDRFSAERPKGSFSTLEIQRTEQGDSAMYLCSSSLGEWAGSPLHFGNGTRLTVT.

The chain employs TRBV28 and TRBJ1-5; D call uncertain. Trimming took off 6 bases at V and 7 bases at J, with 16 bases between the two ends. Germline CDR1 and CDR2: MDHEN and SYDVKM. CDR3 length: 14 residues. CDR3 sequence: CASRPGEGGQPQHF. Written as DNA, the CDR3 is TGTGCCAGCAGACCCGGGGAGGGTGGCCAGCCCCAGCATTTT.